This TCR beta chain was recovered during a study of blood T cell repertoires in COVID-19 (dated by TCRdb to 2019 to 2021). About the study as a whole: Collaborator samples came from the United States, Italy and Spain and covered acute and convalescent phases of COVID-19. The material from the prospective study consisted of cDNA or gDNA derived from T cells, B-cell-depleted T cells, or PBMCs. The dataset comprised deeply sampled blood TCRbeta repertoires from subjects exposed to, actively infected with, or recovered from COVID-19. The repertoires were released in a freely available public database intended as a resource for research on the immune response to SARS-CoV-2. Samples were obtained from the ongoing ImmuneRACE study (first 160 participants) and from 1,200 or so subjects provided by 6 global collaborators. A de-identified subject ID, COVID-19 status, age in years and sex were almost always included in the sample metadata. HLA class I and class II types, where available, came from metadata supplied by the sample provider rather than from assay-based typing.

Whole blood was collected in K2EDTA tubes by collaborating institutions according to the institutions' own protocols. For TCRbeta analysis, collaborators shipped samples in one of three forms: frozen whole blood, isolated PBMCs, or DNA extracted from either of those sample types. Overall study results and their limits: The amount of clinical and demographic metadata varied by source and participant and was provided uncurated.

Comment on this clone: Which antigen it targets is not known. No clone much larger than this one lies a single base away; base qualities are absent.

The immunoSEQ Assay, a bias-controlled multiplex PCR, was used to amplify TCRbeta CDR3 regions from genomic DNA. The paper's processing steps were these. The number of nucleated cells in each sample was estimated from the amplification of reference gene primers within the assay. To quantify the absolute abundance of each unique TCRbeta CDR3 rearrangement, sequence reads were collapsed and filtered. For each sample, productive Simpson clonality was calculated as the square root of Simpson's diversity index across productive rearrangements. Drawn from immuneACCESS, this table holds only the in-frame rearrangements with V and J called that TCRdb kept. Clones are partly lost; checked studies trace under half to an unresolved V gene and leave the rest unexplained. V, J and clone size reflect that table, while D and trimming were determined from the DNA. The sample has approximately 73,000 clones on record, more than 75% of them singletons. The ten largest clones take up about 0.8% of the sample.

V loses 3 bases of germline sequence and J loses 3 bases, and the interval between the two ends is 15 bases. Taken from the germline V gene (reference sequence), the CDR1 and CDR2 loops are GTSNPN and SVGIG. From the cysteine through the phenylalanine, the CDR3 covers 14 amino acids. The kept DNA is CDR3 alone, 42 bases in frame from the first base. The chain links TRBV30 with TRBJ2-7; TRBD1 is a possible D gene, resting on 6 matching bases. The clonotype was recovered from a woman aged 70-85 years with acute or convalescent COVID-19. Sequenced sample: peripheral blood. This receptor has the CDR3 CAWSKGTLNYEQYF. The bases are TGTGCCTGGAGCAAGGGGACATTGAACTACGAGCAGTACTTC.